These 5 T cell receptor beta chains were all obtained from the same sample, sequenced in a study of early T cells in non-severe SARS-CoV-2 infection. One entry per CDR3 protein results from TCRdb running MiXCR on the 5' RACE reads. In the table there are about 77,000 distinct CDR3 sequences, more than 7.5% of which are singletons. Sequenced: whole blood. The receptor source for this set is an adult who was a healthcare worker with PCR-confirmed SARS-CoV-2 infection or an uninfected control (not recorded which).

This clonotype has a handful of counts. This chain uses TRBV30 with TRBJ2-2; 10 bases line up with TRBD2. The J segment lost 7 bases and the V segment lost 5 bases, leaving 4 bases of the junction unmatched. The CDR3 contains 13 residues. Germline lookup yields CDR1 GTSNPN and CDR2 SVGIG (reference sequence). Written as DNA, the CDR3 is TGTGCCTGGGACTCTAGCGGGAGCGGGGAGCTGTTTTTT. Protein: CAWDSSGSGELFF.

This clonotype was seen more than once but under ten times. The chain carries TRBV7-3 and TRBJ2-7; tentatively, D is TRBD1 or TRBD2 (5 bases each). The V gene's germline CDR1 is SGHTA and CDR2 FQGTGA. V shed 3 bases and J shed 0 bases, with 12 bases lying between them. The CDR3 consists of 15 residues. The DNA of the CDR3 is TGTGCCAGCAGCTTGGACGGGGCCTACTCCTACGAGCAGTACTTC. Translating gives CASSLDGAYSYEQYF.

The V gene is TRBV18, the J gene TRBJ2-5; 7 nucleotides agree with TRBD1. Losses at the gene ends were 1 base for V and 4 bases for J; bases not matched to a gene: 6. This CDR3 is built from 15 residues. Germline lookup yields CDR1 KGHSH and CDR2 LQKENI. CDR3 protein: CASSPLNRGVETQYF. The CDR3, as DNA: TGTGCCAGCTCACCACTGAACAGGGGCGTAGAGACCCAGTACTTC.

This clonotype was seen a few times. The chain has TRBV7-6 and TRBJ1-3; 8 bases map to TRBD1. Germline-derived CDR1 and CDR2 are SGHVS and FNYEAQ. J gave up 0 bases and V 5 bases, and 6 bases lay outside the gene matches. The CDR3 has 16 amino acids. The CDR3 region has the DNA TGTGCCAGCAGCCCAGGACAGGGATTCTCTGGAAACACCATATATTTT. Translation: CASSPGQGFSGNTIYF.

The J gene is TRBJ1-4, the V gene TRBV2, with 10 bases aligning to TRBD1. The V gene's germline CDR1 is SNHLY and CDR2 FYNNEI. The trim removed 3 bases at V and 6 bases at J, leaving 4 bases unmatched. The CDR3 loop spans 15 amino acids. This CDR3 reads CASSDRTGGYEKLFF. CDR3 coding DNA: TGTGCCAGCAGTGATCGGACAGGGGGATATGAAAAACTGTTTTTT.